This TCR beta chain stems from a study of cytomegalovirus exposure and HLA in healthy donors. The length of the CDR3 is 15 residues. Germline values: CDR1 SGHRS, CDR2 YFSETQ. V gave up 4 bases and J gave up 3 bases; unmatched junction bases: 4. It was with 60 Vbeta and 13 Jbeta primers that the PCR ran. Assay used: immunoSEQ multiplex PCR; TCRdb lists only in-frame clones, some missing. The sample has 130,000 to 150,000 clones, and its top ten clones hold approximately 1%. V is TRBV5-1 and J is TRBJ2-1; 10 bases are a match to TRBD2. The material sequenced was PBMCs. The receptor was isolated from a male donor in good health and CMV-seronegative. CDR3 sequence (DNA): TGCGCCAGCAGCGAAGGGACTAGCGTCTACAATGAGCAGTTCTTC. Its translation: CASSEGTSVYNEQFF.